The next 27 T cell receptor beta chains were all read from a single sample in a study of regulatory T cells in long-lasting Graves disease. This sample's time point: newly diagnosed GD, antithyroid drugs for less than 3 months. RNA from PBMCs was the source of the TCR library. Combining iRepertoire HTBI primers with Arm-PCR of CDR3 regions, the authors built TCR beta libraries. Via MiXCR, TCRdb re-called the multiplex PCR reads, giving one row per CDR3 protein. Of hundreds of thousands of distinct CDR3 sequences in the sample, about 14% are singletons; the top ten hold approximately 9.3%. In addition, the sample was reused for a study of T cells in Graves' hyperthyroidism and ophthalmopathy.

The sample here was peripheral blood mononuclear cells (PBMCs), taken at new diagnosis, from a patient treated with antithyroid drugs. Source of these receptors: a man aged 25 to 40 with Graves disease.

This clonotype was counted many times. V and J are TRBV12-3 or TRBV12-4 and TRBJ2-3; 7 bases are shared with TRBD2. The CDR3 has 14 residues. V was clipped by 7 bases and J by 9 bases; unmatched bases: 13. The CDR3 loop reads CASNPTAAGDTQYF. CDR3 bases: TGTGCCAGCAATCCGACTGCGGCGGGAGACACGCAGTATTTT.

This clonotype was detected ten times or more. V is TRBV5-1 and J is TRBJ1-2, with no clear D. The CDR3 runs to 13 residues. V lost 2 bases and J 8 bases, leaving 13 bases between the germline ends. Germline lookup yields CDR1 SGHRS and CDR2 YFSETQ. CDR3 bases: TGCGCCAGCAGCTTCCCCCAGCGCCGGGGCTACACCTTC. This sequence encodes CASSFPQRRGYTF.

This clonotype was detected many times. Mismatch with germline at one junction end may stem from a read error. The CDR3 sequence is CASSLQTSRTPKQFF. The CDR3 nucleotides read TGTGCCAGCAGCCTACAAACCTCTAGAACCCCGAAGCAGTTCTTC. The chain links TRBV5-1 to TRBJ2-1; D remains ambiguous. This CDR3 is 15 amino acids long. CDR1 is SGHRS, CDR2 YFSETQ, per germline. Complete variable domain (other parts from reference TRBV5-1 and TRBJ2-1): KAGVTQTPRYLIKTRGQQVTLSCSPISGHRSVSWYQQTPGQGLQFLFEYFSETQRNKGNFPGRFSGRQFSNSRSEMNVSTLELGDSALYLCASSLQTSRTPKQFFGPGTRLTVL.

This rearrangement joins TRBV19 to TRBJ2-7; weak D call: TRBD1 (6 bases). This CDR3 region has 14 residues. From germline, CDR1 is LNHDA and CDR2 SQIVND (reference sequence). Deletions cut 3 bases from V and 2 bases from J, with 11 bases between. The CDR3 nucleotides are TGTGCCAGTAGTATTCTTGGACAGCCCTACGAGCAGTACTTC. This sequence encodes CASSILGQPYEQYF.

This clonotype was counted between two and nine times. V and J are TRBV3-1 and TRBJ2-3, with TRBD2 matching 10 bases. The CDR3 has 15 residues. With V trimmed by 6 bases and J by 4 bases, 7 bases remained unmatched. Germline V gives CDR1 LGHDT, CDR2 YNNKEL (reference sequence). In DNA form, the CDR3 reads TGTGCCAGCAGATCAGCGGGAGGGCCTTCAGATACGCAGTATTTT. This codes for CASRSAGGPSDTQYF.

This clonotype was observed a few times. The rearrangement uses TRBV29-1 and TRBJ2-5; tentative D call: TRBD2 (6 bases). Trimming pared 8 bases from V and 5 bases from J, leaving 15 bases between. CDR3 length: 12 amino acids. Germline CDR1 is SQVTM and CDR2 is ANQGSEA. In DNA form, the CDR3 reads TGCAGCACCGAAAGGGGAGGTGAGACCCAGTACTTC. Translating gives CSTERGGETQYF.

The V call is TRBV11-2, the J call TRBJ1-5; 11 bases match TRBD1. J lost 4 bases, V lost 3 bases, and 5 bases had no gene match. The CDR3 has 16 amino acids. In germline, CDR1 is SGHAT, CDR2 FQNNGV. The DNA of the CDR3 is TGTGCCAGCAGCTTGGACGGGACAGGGGGGAATCAGCCCCAGCATTTT. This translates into CASSLDGTGGNQPQHF.

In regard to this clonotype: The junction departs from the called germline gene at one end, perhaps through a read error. CDR3 in amino acids: CASSQDARGLLKTQYF. The CDR3 DNA reads as TGTGCCAGCAGCCAAGATGCCCGGGGACTTCTAAAGACCCAGTACTTC. V and J are TRBV4-1 and TRBJ2-5; D might be TRBD2 (6 bases). From germline, CDR1 is MGHRA and CDR2 YSYEKL. The CDR3 length is 16 residues.

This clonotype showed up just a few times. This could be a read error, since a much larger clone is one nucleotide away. CDR3 coding DNA: TGTGCCACCAGTGATTTTGGTGGCGCAGGTACCTCCGGGGAGCTGGTTTTT. Translation gives CATSDFGGAGTSGELVF. This chain joins TRBV24-1 and TRBJ2-2; weak D call: TRBD2 (5 bases). Looked up from germline, CDR1 is KGHDR and CDR2 is SFDVKD. The CDR3 is made up of 17 amino acids.

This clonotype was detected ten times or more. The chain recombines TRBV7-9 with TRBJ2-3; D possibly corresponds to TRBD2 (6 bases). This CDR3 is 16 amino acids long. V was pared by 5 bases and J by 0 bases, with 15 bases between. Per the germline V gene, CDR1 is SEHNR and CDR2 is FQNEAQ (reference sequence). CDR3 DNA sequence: TGTGCCAGCAGCCCCTCTCTAGCGTTTAGCACAGATACGCAGTATTTT. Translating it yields CASSPSLAFSTDTQYF.

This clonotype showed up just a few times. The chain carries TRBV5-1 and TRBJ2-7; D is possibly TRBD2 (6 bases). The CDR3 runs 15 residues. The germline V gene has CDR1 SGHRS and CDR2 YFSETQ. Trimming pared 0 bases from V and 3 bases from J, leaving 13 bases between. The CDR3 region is CASSLARGLVYEQYF. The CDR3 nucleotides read TGCGCCAGCAGCTTGGCCCGGGGGTTGGTCTACGAGCAGTACTTC.

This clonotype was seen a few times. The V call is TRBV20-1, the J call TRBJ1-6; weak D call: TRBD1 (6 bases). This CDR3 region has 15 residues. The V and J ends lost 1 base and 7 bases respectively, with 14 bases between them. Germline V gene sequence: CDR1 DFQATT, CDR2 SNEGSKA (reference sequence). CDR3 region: CSARALQGLNSPLHF. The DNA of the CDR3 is TGCAGTGCTAGAGCCCTACAGGGTTTGAATTCACCCCTCCACTTT.

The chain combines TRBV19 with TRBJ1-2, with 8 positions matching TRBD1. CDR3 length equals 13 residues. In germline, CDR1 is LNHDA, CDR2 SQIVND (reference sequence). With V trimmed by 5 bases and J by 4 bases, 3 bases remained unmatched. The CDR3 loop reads CASSVGQGYGYTF. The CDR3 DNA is TGTGCCAGTAGTGTTGGACAGGGCTATGGCTACACCTTC.

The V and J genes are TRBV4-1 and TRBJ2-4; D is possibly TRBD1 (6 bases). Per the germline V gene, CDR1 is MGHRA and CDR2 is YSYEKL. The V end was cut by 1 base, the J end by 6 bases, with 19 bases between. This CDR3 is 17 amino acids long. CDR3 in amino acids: CASSQGTQGRWGNIQYF. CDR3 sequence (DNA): TGCGCCAGCAGCCAAGGAACCCAGGGGCGGTGGGGAAACATTCAGTACTTC.

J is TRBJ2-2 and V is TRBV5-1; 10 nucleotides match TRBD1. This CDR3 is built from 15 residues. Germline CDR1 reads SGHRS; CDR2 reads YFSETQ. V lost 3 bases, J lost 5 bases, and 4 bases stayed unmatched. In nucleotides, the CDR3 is TGCGCCAGCAGCTGGACAGGGGGAAATACCGGGGAGCTGTTTTTT. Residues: CASSWTGGNTGELFF.

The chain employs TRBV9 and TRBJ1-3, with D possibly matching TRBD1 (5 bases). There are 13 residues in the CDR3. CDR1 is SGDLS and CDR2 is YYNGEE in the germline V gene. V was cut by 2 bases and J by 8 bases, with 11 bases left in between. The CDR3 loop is CASSVGRADTIYF. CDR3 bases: TGTGCCAGCAGCGTGGGCAGGGCAGACACCATATATTTT.

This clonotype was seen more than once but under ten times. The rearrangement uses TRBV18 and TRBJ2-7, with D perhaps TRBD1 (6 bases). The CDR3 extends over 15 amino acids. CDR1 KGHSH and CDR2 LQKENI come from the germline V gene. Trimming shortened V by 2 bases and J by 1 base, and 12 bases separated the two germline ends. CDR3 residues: CASSPGGQTSYEQYF. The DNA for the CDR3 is TGTGCCAGCTCACCAGGGGGACAAACATCCTACGAGCAGTACTTC.

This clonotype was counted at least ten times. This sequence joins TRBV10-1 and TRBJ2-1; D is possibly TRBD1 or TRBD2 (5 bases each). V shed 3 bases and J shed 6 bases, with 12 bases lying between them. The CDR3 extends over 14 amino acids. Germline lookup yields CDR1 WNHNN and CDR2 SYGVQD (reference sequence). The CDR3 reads CASSDSGTLNEQFF. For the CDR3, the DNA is TGCGCCAGCAGTGATTCCGGGACGCTCAATGAGCAGTTCTTC.

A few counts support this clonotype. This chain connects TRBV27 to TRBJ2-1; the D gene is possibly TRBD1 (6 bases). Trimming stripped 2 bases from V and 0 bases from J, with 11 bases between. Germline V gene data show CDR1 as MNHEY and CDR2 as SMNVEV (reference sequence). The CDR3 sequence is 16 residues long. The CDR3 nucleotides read TGTGCCAGCAGTTTAGGGGGCATTAGCTCCTACAATGAGCAGTTCTTC. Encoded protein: CASSLGGISSYNEQFF.

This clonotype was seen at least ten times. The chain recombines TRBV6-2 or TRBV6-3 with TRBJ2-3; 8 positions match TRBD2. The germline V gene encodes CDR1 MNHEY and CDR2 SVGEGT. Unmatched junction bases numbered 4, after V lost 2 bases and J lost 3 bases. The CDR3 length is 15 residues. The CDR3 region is CASSYEVAGTDTQYF. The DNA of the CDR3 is TGTGCCAGCAGTTACGAAGTAGCGGGAACAGATACGCAGTATTTT.

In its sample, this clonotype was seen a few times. The CDR3 bases are TGTGCCAGTAGTATAGCCCCACCGACAGGTTCTGGGGCCAACGTCCTGACTTTC. Its translation is CASSIAPPTGSGANVLTF. This chain uses TRBV19 with TRBJ2-6; D possibly corresponds to TRBD1 (6 bases). This CDR3 comprises 18 residues. From germline, CDR1 is LNHDA and CDR2 SQIVND (reference sequence). Trimming removed 1 base at V and 1 base at J, with 14 bases between.

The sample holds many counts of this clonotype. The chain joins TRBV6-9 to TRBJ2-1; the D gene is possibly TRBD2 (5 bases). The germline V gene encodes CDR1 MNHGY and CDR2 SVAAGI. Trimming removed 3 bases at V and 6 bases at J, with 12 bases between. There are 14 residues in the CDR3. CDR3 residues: CASSYSYGINEQFF. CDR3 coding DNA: TGTGCCAGCAGTTACTCCTACGGGATCAATGAGCAGTTCTTC.

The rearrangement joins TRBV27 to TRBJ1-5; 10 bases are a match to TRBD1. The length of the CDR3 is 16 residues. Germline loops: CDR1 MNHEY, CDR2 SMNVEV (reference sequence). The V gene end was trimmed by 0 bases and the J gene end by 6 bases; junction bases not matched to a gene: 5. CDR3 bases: TGTGCCAGCAGTTTATCAGGGACAGGGGAATTTCAGCCCCAGCATTTT. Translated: CASSLSGTGEFQPQHF.

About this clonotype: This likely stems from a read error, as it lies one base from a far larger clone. This CDR3 reads CASSSIGGGETQYF. In DNA, the CDR3 is TGTGCCAGCAGTTCCATAGGGGGCGGGGAGACCCAGTACTTC. This chain joins TRBV27 and TRBJ2-3, with 7 bases fitting TRBD1. The DNA end favors TRBJ2-5, so the J call may be wrong. The germline V gene encodes CDR1 MNHEY and CDR2 SMNVEV (reference sequence). The CDR3 length is 14 residues.

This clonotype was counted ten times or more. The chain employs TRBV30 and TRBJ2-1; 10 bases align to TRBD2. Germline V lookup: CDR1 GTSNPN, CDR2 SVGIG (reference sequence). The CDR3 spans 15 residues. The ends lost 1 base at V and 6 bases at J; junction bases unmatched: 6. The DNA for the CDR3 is TGTGCCTGGAGTGCGTGGCTAGCGGGAGTCAATGAGCAGTTCTTC. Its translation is CAWSAWLAGVNEQFF.

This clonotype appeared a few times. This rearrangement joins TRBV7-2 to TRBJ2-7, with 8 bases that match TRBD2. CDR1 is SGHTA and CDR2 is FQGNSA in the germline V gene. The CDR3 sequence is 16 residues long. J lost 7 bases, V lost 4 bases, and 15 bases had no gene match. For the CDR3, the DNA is TGTGCCAGCAGCTCCCCCCCCGGGAGGGCCAGGGAGGAGCAGTACTTC. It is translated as CASSSPPGRAREEQYF. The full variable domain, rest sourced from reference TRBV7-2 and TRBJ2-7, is GAGVSQSPSNKVTEKGKDVELRCDPISGHTALYWYRQSLGQGLEFLIYFQGNSAPDKSGLPSDRFSAERTGGSVSTLTIQRTQQEDSAVYLCASSSPPGRAREEQYFGPGTRLTVT.

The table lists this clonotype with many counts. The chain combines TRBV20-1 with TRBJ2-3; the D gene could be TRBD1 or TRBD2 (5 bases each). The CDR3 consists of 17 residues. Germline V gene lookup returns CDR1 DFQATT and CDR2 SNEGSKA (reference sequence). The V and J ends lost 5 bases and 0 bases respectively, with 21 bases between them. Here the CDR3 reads CSAGGVLASKSTDTQYF. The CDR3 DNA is TGCAGTGCTGGGGGAGTGCTGGCAAGTAAAAGCACAGATACGCAGTATTTT.